Presented here are 5 T cell receptor beta chains from one specimen sequenced in a study of CD8 T cells in ankylosing spondylitis. MiXCR, applied by TCRdb to the 5' RACE reads, yields one record per CDR3 protein. Of some 270,000 distinct CDR3 sequences listed, approximately 30% are singletons. Sequences were obtained from blood, either unsorted or a sorted T cell fraction (not recorded which). The receptor source for this set is a male donor with ankylosing spondylitis or in good health (not recorded which).

This clonotype has only a few counts. This chain connects TRBV5-6 to TRBJ2-1; 7 nucleotides agree with TRBD1. This CDR3 comprises 14 residues. V shed 2 bases and J 12 bases; nucleotides not matched to a gene: 11. Germline assignment: CDR1 SGHDT and CDR2 YYEEEE. CDR3 nucleotides: TGTGCCAGCAGCTTCCGTACCGGACAGGCGCCGCAGTTCTTC. As protein: CASSFRTGQAPQFF.

Worth noting for this clonotype: At one end the junction does not follow the germline gene, possibly because of a read error. The J gene is TRBJ1-1, the V gene TRBV20-1; D remains ambiguous. Germline CDR1 reads DFQATT; CDR2 reads SNEGSKA (reference sequence). The CDR3 is 15 amino acids. The CDR3 spells CSARALERANTEAFF. Here the CDR3 DNA reads TGCAGTGCCAGAGCGCTTGAGCGGGCGAACACTGAAGCTTTCTTT.

This clonotype was seen a few times. The gene calls are TRBV20-1 and TRBJ1-1; D is ambiguous. Trimming took 2 bases from V and 1 from J, leaving 14 bases between them. The CDR3 runs 15 residues. Germline V gives CDR1 DFQATT, CDR2 SNEGSKA (reference sequence). The CDR3 loop is CSARPMQVPNTEAFF. The CDR3 DNA reads as TGCAGTGCTAGACCGATGCAGGTACCGAACACTGAAGCTTTCTTT.

This clonotype appeared once. The chain combines TRBV9 with TRBJ2-5; D is possibly TRBD2 (6 bases). CDR1 is SGDLS and CDR2 is YYNGEE in the germline V gene. V lost 4 bases and J lost 1, with 20 bases in between. This CDR3 has 17 amino acids. In nucleotides, the CDR3 is TGTGCCAGCAGCCCCCCCTCGGCGGGGTCTCCCCAAGAGACCCAGTACTTC. Amino acid sequence: CASSPPSAGSPQETQYF.

V usage is TRBV28 and J usage is TRBJ2-7, with 11 nucleotides matching TRBD1. CDR1 and CDR2 (germline): MDHEN, SYDVKM. The junction had 11 bases not matched to a gene; V was cut back by 6 bases and J by 4 bases. The CDR3 is 16 amino acids. CDR3 coding DNA: TGTGCCAGCAGCGCGGGTCTGGACAGGGGGCAGTACGAGCAGTACTTC. Protein: CASSAGLDRGQYEQYF.